This entry features one TCR beta chain sequence. Antigen unknown. The data derive from a study of T cells in Graves' hyperthyroidism and ophthalmopathy. Regions amplified from RNA transcripts were the TCR beta CDR3 regions. The HTBI primer set served for first-round RT-PCR of the TCR CDR3. TCRdb passed the multiplex PCR reads through MiXCR, listing each CDR3 protein once. The sample carries about 420,000 distinct CDR3 sequences, around 14% recorded once. Regarding the study as a whole: Also found in blood were most expanded thyroid clonotypes above 0.001.

The CDR3 runs to 15 residues. Trimming cost V 4 bases and J 2 bases, with 12 bases left between them. CDR1 and CDR2 (germline): SEHNR, FQNEAQ (reference sequence). Sequencing used blood. The J gene is TRBJ2-1, the V gene TRBV7-9; D is undetermined. This TCR was sampled from a woman aged 18-30 years with Graves' hyperthyroidism. This chain's CDR3 is CASSSNRLTYNEQFF. In DNA, the CDR3 is TGTGCCAGCAGCTCCAACCGGTTGACCTACAATGAGCAGTTCTTC.